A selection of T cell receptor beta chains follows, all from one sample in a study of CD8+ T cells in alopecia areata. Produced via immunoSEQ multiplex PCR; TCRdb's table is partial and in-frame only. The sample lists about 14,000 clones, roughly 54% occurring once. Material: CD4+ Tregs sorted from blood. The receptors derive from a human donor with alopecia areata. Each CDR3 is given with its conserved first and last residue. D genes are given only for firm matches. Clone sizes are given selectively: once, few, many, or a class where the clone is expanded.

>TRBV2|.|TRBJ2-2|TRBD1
CASRGTEWGLFF
TGTGCCAGCAGAGGGACAGAATGGGGGCTGTTTTTT
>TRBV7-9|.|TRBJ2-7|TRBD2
CASSTGGPGPIWAYEQYF
TGTGCCAGCAGCACGGGGGGACCAGGGCCGATCTGGGCCTACGAGCAGTACTTC
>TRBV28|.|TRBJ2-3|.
CASSFSSLAEGTDTQYF
TGTGCCAGCAGTTTTTCGTCCTTAGCGGAGGGCACAGATACGCAGTATTTT
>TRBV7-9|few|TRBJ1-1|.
CASSARGIGEAFF
TGTGCCAGCAGCGCGCGGGGAATCGGAGAAGCTTTCTTT
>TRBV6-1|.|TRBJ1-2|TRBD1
CASSSTKDRAYGYTF
TGTGCCAGCAGTTCGACTAAGGACAGGGCCTATGGCTACACCTTC
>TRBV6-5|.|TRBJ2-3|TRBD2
CASTYAGGTDTQYF
TGTGCCAGCACTTACGCGGGAGGAACAGATACGCAGTATTTT
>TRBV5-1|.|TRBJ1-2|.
CASSLALQGSNTF
TGCGCCAGCAGCTTGGCCTTGCAGGGGTCAAACACCTTC
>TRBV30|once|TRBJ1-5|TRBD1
CAFQGGNQPQHF
TGTGCCTTCCAGGGGGGCAATCAGCCCCAGCATTTT
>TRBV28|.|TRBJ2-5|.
CASSSTRPRADTQYF
TGTGCCAGCAGTTCCACACGCCCCAGGGCCGATACCCAGTACTTC
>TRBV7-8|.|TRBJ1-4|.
CASSPGGATNEKLFF
TGTGCCAGCAGCCCCGGGGGGGCAACTAATGAAAAACTGTTTTTT
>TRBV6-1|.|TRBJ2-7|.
CASSRQPSYEQYF
TGTGCCAGCAGTCGACAGCCCTCCTACGAGCAGTACTTC
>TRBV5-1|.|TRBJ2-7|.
CASSLASGSSYEQYF
TGCGCCAGCAGCTTGGCGAGCGGGTCTTCTTACGAGCAGTACTTC
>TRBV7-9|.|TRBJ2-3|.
CASSRRDSQDTQYF
TGTGCCAGCAGCCGCCGGGACTCCCAAGATACGCAGTATTTT
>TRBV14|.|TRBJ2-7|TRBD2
CASSQDSGTRRYEQYF
TGTGCCAGCAGCCAAGACTCCGGGACTAGACGATACGAGCAGTACTTC
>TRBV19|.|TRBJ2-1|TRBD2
CATASGRVYNEQFF
TGTGCCACGGCAAGCGGGAGGGTGTACAATGAGCAGTTCTTC
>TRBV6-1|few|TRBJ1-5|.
CASSTTGHPPGPQHF
TGTGCCAGCAGTACAACGGGACACCCGCCCGGGCCCCAGCATTTT
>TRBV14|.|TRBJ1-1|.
CASSQDSHPGTEAFF
TGTGCCAGCAGCCAAGATTCCCACCCGGGCACTGAAGCTTTCTTT
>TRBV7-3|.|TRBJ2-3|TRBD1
CASSSRPRGTSTDTQYF
TGTGCCAGCAGCTCCCGCCCCAGGGGGACGAGCACAGATACGCAGTATTTT
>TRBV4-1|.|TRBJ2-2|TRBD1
CASSLQGARTGELFF
TGCGCCAGCAGCCTACAGGGGGCTCGTACCGGGGAGCTGTTTTTT